Presented here are 10 T cell receptor beta chains from one specimen sequenced in a study of CD8 T cells in ankylosing spondylitis. Whole-study results and caveats: Typical of ankylosing spondylitis blood, it appeared, was a TCR beta motif of eight highly homologous variants.

Which antigens these TCRs recognize remains unknown. TCRdb reprocessed the 5' RACE reads with MiXCR, giving one entry per CDR3 protein. The repertoire holds about 340,000 distinct CDR3 sequences, with 6.5% to 10% as singletons. What was sequenced was blood, either unsorted or a sorted T cell fraction (not recorded which). Receptors originate from a male donor with ankylosing spondylitis.

This clonotype occurred many times. This sequence joins TRBV12-3 or TRBV12-4 and TRBJ2-1, with 9 bases lining up with TRBD1. The V and J ends lost 8 bases and 5 bases, in that order; junction bases with no gene match: 7. This CDR3 has 14 residues. CDR3 DNA: TGTGCCAGCTTGGACAGGGGATACCACAATGAGCAGTTCTTC. This gives the protein CASLDRGYHNEQFF.

This clonotype has just a few counts. The rearrangement links TRBV12-3 or TRBV12-4 to TRBJ2-5, with TRBD2 matching over 8 bases. This CDR3 has 15 amino acids. V lost 5 bases to trimming and J lost 5 bases; unmatched junction nucleotides: 10. The CDR3 loop reads CASSPSGSARETQYF. CDR3 DNA: TGTGCCAGCAGTCCCAGCGGGAGTGCTCGGGAGACCCAGTACTTC.

V is TRBV7-8 and J is TRBJ1-2, with D unresolved. Looked up from germline, CDR1 is SGHVS and CDR2 is FQNEAQ. V gave up 5 bases and J gave up 7 bases, with 14 bases separating them. The CDR3 totals 13 residues. The chain's CDR3 is CASSPARVSGYTF. CDR3 DNA sequence: TGTGCCAGCAGCCCGGCTCGGGTATCTGGCTACACCTTC.

The rearrangement joins TRBV19 to TRBJ1-1, with D perhaps matching TRBD1 (6 bases). Germline CDR1 reads LNHDA; CDR2 reads SQIVND (reference sequence). This CDR3 is 14 amino acids long. Trimming removed 5 bases from V and 4 bases from J, with 14 bases in between. Here the CDR3 DNA reads TGTGCCAGTAGTGCGACAGGAGGTAGCACTGAAGCTTTCTTT. It translates to CASSATGGSTEAFF.

The CDR3 here is CSARDLASGTLDTQYF. CDR3 in DNA: TGCAGTGCTAGAGATTTGGCTAGCGGAACGTTAGATACGCAGTATTTT. The genes are TRBV20-1 and TRBJ2-3; 7 bases fit TRBD2. J was trimmed by 5 bases and V by 0 bases; bases with no gene match: 11. This CDR3 contains 16 residues. The germline CDR1 and CDR2 sequences are DFQATT and SNEGSKA (reference sequence).

The chain combines TRBV4-1 with TRBJ2-2; 7 bases align to TRBD1. V lost 2 bases and J lost 1; bases outside the gene matches: 1. This CDR3 is 15 amino acids long. The germline gives CDR1 MGHRA, CDR2 YSYEKL. The CDR3 region has the DNA TGCGCCAGCAGCCAATGGACAGGGAACACCGGGGAGCTGTTTTTT. The encoded protein is CASSQWTGNTGELFF.

This clonotype has a handful of counts. The rearrangement uses TRBV29-1 and TRBJ2-5, with D tentatively TRBD1 (6 bases). Trimming took 4 bases from V and 5 from J, leaving 14 bases between them. This CDR3 region has 13 residues. Germline V CDR1 and CDR2: SQVTM, ANQGSEA. CDR3 DNA sequence: TGCAGCGTTGGGGGGCCCCCCGGGGAGACCCAGTACTTC. As protein: CSVGGPPGETQYF. The whole variable domain, remainder taken from reference TRBV29-1 and TRBJ2-5, is SAVISQKPSRDICQRGTSLTIQCQVDSQVTMMFWYRQQPGQSLTLIATANQGSEATYESGFVIDKFPISRPNLTFSTLTVSNMSPEDSSIYLCSVGGPPGETQYFGPGTRLLVL.

The chain joins TRBV10-3 to TRBJ2-5, with D possibly being TRBD1 (6 bases). CDR3 size: 13 residues. The germline V and J ends were trimmed by 6 bases and 0 bases, with 8 bases remaining between them. Germline V gene data show CDR1 as ENHRY and CDR2 as SYGVKD. The CDR3 DNA reads as TGTGCCATCAGCAGGGACAACCAAGAGACCCAGTACTTC. This sequence encodes CAISRDNQETQYF.

A few counts support this clonotype. The V gene is TRBV6-5, the J gene TRBJ2-6; the D is unclear. Germline loops: CDR1 MNHEY, CDR2 SVGAGI. Trimming shortened V by 1 base and J by 3 bases, and 16 bases separated the two germline ends. This CDR3 has 18 residues. CDR3 sequence: CASSYYVQHRHGANVLTF. The CDR3 DNA reads as TGTGCCAGCAGTTACTATGTCCAGCACCGTCATGGGGCCAACGTCCTGACTTTC.

This clonotype turned up a few times. The V call is TRBV28, the J call TRBJ2-7, with 8 nucleotides matching TRBD2. CDR1 MDHEN and CDR2 SYDVKM come from the germline V gene. The length of the CDR3 is 15 residues. V was clipped by 5 bases and J by 2 bases; unmatched bases: 8. The CDR3 sequence: CASSARGSGTYEQYF. The DNA for the CDR3 is TGTGCCAGCAGTGCCCGGGGTAGCGGGACCTACGAGCAGTACTTC.